One T cell receptor (beta chain) is described in this entry. It was version v3.0 of the immunoSEQ assay that was run at survey level. Sequencing was performed with immunoSEQ multiplex PCR; in TCRdb, only in-frame clones are kept and a portion is missing. The table shows 25,000 to 35,000 clones, with roughly 92% occurring only once. The sample comes from a study of long-term antiretroviral therapy in people with HIV. Study details: Sampling started about a decade before the 2015 immediate-ART recommendation.

The germline CDR1 and CDR2 sequences are SGHRS and YFSETQ. There are 15 residues in the CDR3. Trimming left V 0 bases short and J 4 bases short, with 10 bases between. The chain links TRBV5-1 to TRBJ2-2; D gene uncertain. The sample was unsorted PBMCs, taken roughly 6.5 years after starting antiretroviral therapy. The TCR was taken from a woman between 40 and 55 years old with HIV. In DNA form, the CDR3 reads TGCGCCAGCAGCTTGGCTCCAGGCTCCACCGGGGAGCTGTTTTTT. Translating gives CASSLAPGSTGELFF.